These T cell receptor beta chains were read from a single sample in a study of glioma-infiltrating T cells after dendritic cell vaccination. The repertoire was sequenced with immunoSEQ multiplex PCR; TCRdb's copy has only in-frame clones and lacks some. The sample shows about 100,000 clones, about 80% of them seen only once. Sequenced here: blood, sampled before dendritic cell vaccination. These receptors originate from a human donor with glioblastoma. The CDR3 runs from the conserved cysteine through the conserved F or W. D genes are given only for firm matches. Size is stated for part of the rows, as once, few or many counts, or as a class when the clone is expanded.

CDR3,DNA,length,size,J,V,D
CASLPGLAWNEQFF,TGTGCCAGTCTTCCGGGACTAGCCTGGAATGAGCAGTTCTTC,14,NA,TRBJ2-1,TRBV2,TRBD2
CASSFGAEGNGYTF,TGTGCCAGCAGTTTCGGGGCGGAGGGAAATGGCTACACCTTC,14,medium-sized,TRBJ1-2,TRBV28,NA
CASSGGTGRGEKLFF,TGTGCCAGCAGTGGGGGGACAGGTCGAGGCGAAAAACTGTTTTTT,15,NA,TRBJ1-4,TRBV2,TRBD1
CASSLAVAGGEQYF,TGTGCCAGCAGCTTGGCGGTGGCGGGAGGCGAGCAGTACTTC,14,NA,TRBJ2-7,TRBV5-5,TRBD2
CAISELQGPYEQYF,TGTGCCATCAGTGAGTTGCAGGGCCCCTACGAGCAGTACTTC,14,once,TRBJ2-7,TRBV10-3,NA
CASSEIFGYTF,TGTGCCAGCAGTGAAATCTTTGGCTACACCTTC,11,NA,TRBJ1-2,TRBV6-1,NA
CASRRGAGEEDTQYF,TGCGCCAGCAGAAGGGGGGCGGGGGAGGAAGATACGCAGTATTTT,15,NA,TRBJ2-3,TRBV5-1,NA
CSVILGGRATDTQYF,TGCAGCGTGATCCTGGGCGGGAGGGCCACAGATACGCAGTATTTT,15,NA,TRBJ2-3,TRBV29-1,TRBD2
CASSQALNTGELFF,TGCGCCAGCAGCCAAGCATTGAACACCGGGGAGCTGTTTTTT,14,NA,TRBJ2-2,TRBV4-1,NA
CASSGVGFAQPQHF,TGTGCCAGCAGCGGGGTGGGGTTTGCTCAGCCCCAGCATTTT,14,NA,TRBJ1-5,TRBV6-6,NA
CASSPSRNFLEQYF,TGTGCCAGCTCACCATCGAGAAACTTTCTCGAGCAGTACTTC,14,NA,TRBJ2-7,TRBV18,NA
CGEQAMNTEAFF,TGTGGAGAACAGGCGATGAACACTGAAGCTTTCTTT,12,NA,TRBJ1-1,TRBV7-9,NA
CASSLGQGGEKLFF,TGTGCCAGCAGCTTGGGGCAGGGGGGTGAAAAACTGTTTTTT,14,NA,TRBJ1-4,TRBV7-6,TRBD1
CASSPRQGAYNEQFF,TGTGCCAGCAGCCCCCGACAGGGGGCCTACAATGAGCAGTTCTTC,15,NA,TRBJ2-1,TRBV9,TRBD1